A single sample is the source of the 16 T cell receptor beta chains below, sequenced in a study of shared clonotypes between healthy human individuals. Naive CD8 populations comprised CD45RO-negative cells positively selected for CCR7, excluding terminally differentiated effector memory CD45RA+ cells. Libraries were prepared by immunoSEQ multiplex PCR; TCRdb keeps only in-frame clonotypes and omits some of them. This table has about 750,000 clones, 80% to 95% appearing once. Material: naive CD8+ T cells sorted from blood. The receptors derive from a man aged 25 to 40 in good health.

This clone was seen ten or more times. The chain is built from TRBV6-5 and TRBJ2-3, with D unclear. The CDR3 contains 16 residues. Trimming left V 0 bases short and J 0 bases short, with 10 bases between. The germline V gene has CDR1 MNHEY and CDR2 SVGAGI. CDR3 in DNA: TGTGCCAGCAGTTACTCGGTGGCAGCTAGCACAGATACGCAGTATTTT. Residues: CASSYSVAASTDTQYF.

A remark on this clone: Different DNA sequences within this sample yield the same CDR3. The J gene is TRBJ2-1, the V gene TRBV9; 11 nucleotides match TRBD2. The germline CDR1 and CDR2 sequences are SGDLS and YYNGEE. The CDR3 spans 16 residues. V lost 2 bases and J lost 3; bases outside the gene matches: 4. CDR3 DNA: TGTGCCAGCAGCGTTGGACTAGCGGGCAACTACAATGAGCAGTTCTTC. This codes for CASSVGLAGNYNEQFF.

Turning to this clone: Other DNA sequences from this sample encode an identical CDR3 as well. The rearrangement joins TRBV15 to TRBJ2-1, with unresolved D. This CDR3 spans 15 amino acids. The ends were cut back, 0 bases at V and 1 base at J, with 7 bases in the middle. Germline lookup yields CDR1 LNHNV and CDR2 YYDKDF (reference sequence). DNA of the CDR3: TGTGCCACCAGCAGAGATCCCGGGTCCTACAATGAGCAGTTCTTC. It yields the protein CATSRDPGSYNEQFF.

The rearrangement uses TRBV7-3 and TRBJ2-6; a weak D match, TRBD1 (5 bases). The CDR3 runs 16 residues. CDR1 is SGHTA, CDR2 FQGTGA, per germline. The V and J ends lost 4 bases and 0 bases respectively, with 10 bases between them. CDR3 sequence reads: CASSSTGSSGANVLTF. The CDR3 DNA reads TGTGCCAGCAGCTCCACAGGAAGCTCTGGGGCCAACGTCCTGACTTTC.

V gene TRBV27 combines with J gene TRBJ2-3, with D hard to call. This CDR3 has 14 amino acids. Per the germline V gene, CDR1 is MNHEY and CDR2 is SMNVEV (reference sequence). V lost 5 bases and J 5 bases, leaving 14 bases between the germline ends. The CDR3 sequence is CASSGVSSVDTQYF. The CDR3 nucleotides are TGTGCCAGCAGTGGGGTTTCCAGCGTAGATACGCAGTATTTT.

The rearrangement uses TRBV19 and TRBJ2-1; 9 bases map to TRBD2. The trim removed 5 bases at V and 4 bases at J, leaving 6 bases unmatched. CDR1 is LNHDA and CDR2 is SQIVND in the germline V gene (reference sequence). The CDR3 sequence is 15 residues long. The CDR3 here is CASSYGLATYNEQFF. The CDR3 coding sequence is TGTGCCAGTAGTTACGGACTAGCGACATACAATGAGCAGTTCTTC.

The V call is TRBV9, the J call TRBJ2-7; 7 bases are shared with TRBD1. With 0 bases clipped from V and 3 bases from J, the junction kept 6 bases outside the gene matches. This CDR3 has 15 amino acids. CDR1 SGDLS and CDR2 YYNGEE come from the germline V gene. CDR3 bases: TGTGCCAGCAGCGTAGCGGGGACAGAAAGCTACGAGCAGTACTTC. This codes for CASSVAGTESYEQYF.

This sequence joins TRBV5-5 and TRBJ2-4; no clear D. In germline, CDR1 is SGHKS, CDR2 YYEKEE (reference sequence). This CDR3 contains 13 residues. Between the trimmed V and J ends, which lost 5 bases and 5 bases, there was a span of 11 bases. CDR3 loop: CASSSASENIQYF. DNA for the CDR3: TGTGCCAGCAGTTCGGCGAGTGAAAACATTCAGTACTTC.

The chain combines TRBV28 with TRBJ2-5, with D possibly being TRBD2 (5 bases). In germline, CDR1 is MDHEN, CDR2 SYDVKM. The germline V and J ends were trimmed by 3 bases and 5 bases, with 7 bases remaining between them. The CDR3 runs 12 residues. CDR3 residues: CASSLGSETQYF. The CDR3 nucleotides are TGTGCCAGCAGTTTGGGGAGTGAGACCCAGTACTTC.

As for this clone: At one boundary the junction diverges from the germline segment, which might be a read error. The CDR3 reads CASSSEGGSDEQYF. As DNA, the CDR3 is TGTGCCAGCAGCTCCGAGGGGGGCTCCGACGAGCAGTACTTC. The genes are TRBV7-9 and TRBJ2-7, with D possibly called TRBD1 or TRBD2 (6 bases each). Germline CDR1 reads SEHNR; CDR2 reads FQNEAQ (reference sequence). This CDR3 is 14 amino acids long.

This chain uses TRBV10-1 with TRBJ2-7; possible D gene TRBD1, 5 bases. The ends were cut back, 6 bases at V and 3 bases at J, with 12 bases in the middle. Germline V gene data show CDR1 as WNHNN and CDR2 as SYGVQD (reference sequence). The CDR3 loop spans 13 amino acids. The CDR3 sequence: CASSDDSNYEQYF. Here the CDR3 DNA reads TGCGCCAGCAGCGACGACAGCAACTACGAGCAGTACTTC.

V and J are TRBV28 and TRBJ2-4; TRBD1 aligns across 11 bases. The germline CDR1 and CDR2 sequences are MDHEN and SYDVKM. V lost 3 bases, J lost 0 bases, and 7 bases stayed unmatched. The CDR3 is made up of 18 amino acids. This CDR3 is CASSLGTGGISAKNIQYF. In nucleotides, the CDR3 is TGTGCCAGCAGTTTGGGGACAGGGGGAATATCAGCCAAAAACATTCAGTACTTC.

The rearrangement uses TRBV19 and TRBJ1-2; 9 nucleotides align to TRBD1. Looked up from germline, CDR1 is LNHDA and CDR2 is SQIVND (reference sequence). The V gene end was trimmed by 3 bases and the J gene end by 3 bases; junction bases not matched to a gene: 5. The CDR3 is 15 amino acids. The CDR3 DNA reads as TGTGCCAGTAGTATGAGACAGGGGGTGGACTATGGCTACACCTTC. As protein: CASSMRQGVDYGYTF.

The chain couples TRBV5-1 to TRBJ2-7, with D unresolved. V lost 5 bases and J lost 2, with 11 bases in between. Germline CDR1 reads SGHRS; CDR2 reads YFSETQ. This CDR3 has 13 amino acids. As DNA, the CDR3 is TGCGCCAGCAGACTGCGTCTCGCCTACGAGCAGTACTTC. It codes for CASRLRLAYEQYF.

This chain links TRBV4-1 with TRBJ2-1; 9 nucleotides match TRBD2. CDR1 and CDR2 (germline): MGHRA, YSYEKL. V shed 4 bases and J 8 bases; nucleotides not matched to a gene: 12. This CDR3 region has 16 residues. The CDR3 bases are TGCGCCAGCAGCCCCAGTGGCGGGAGGGCCTTGTATGAGCAGTTCTTC. As protein: CASSPSGGRALYEQFF.

The chain joins TRBV9 to TRBJ2-2; weak D call: TRBD2 (6 bases). The CDR3 covers 18 residues. Looked up from germline, CDR1 is SGDLS and CDR2 is YYNGEE. Trimming removed 3 bases from V and 0 bases from J, with 18 bases in between. CDR3 sequence reads: CASSATTRGHPNTGELFF. The DNA for the CDR3 is TGTGCCAGCAGCGCTACAACGCGGGGCCACCCGAACACCGGGGAGCTGTTTTTT.